Below, 9 T cell receptor beta chains from the same sample are listed, as sequenced in a study of shared clonotypes between healthy human individuals. The assay was immunoSEQ multiplex PCR, and TCRdb's table has in-frame clones only and misses some. This sample carries hundreds of thousands of clones, around two thirds of them seen once, and the ten largest clones take 9% to 12%. Input material: memory CD4+ T cells sorted from blood. Specified subset: CD45RA-negative fraction. Every receptor here comes from a young man in good health.

This chain connects TRBV5-1 to TRBJ2-7; tentative D call: TRBD2 (6 bases). V was shortened by 3 bases and J by 8 bases, with 21 bases between the two germline ends. Per germline, CDR1 SGHRS and CDR2 YFSETQ. The CDR3 contains 15 residues. The CDR3 protein is CASSSDYGAPTKQYF. The CDR3 DNA reads as TGCGCCAGCAGCTCGGACTACGGGGCTCCTACCAAGCAGTACTTC.

This sequence joins TRBV6-5 and TRBJ2-7; maybe TRBD1 (5 bases). V lost 0 bases and J lost 3, with 9 bases in between. This CDR3 is 14 amino acids long. CDR1 and CDR2 from the germline V gene are MNHEY and SVGAGI. The CDR3 DNA reads as TGTGCCAGCAGTTACTCGAGACAGAGCTACGAGCAGTACTTC. Translated, it gives CASSYSRQSYEQYF.

The chain links TRBV14 to TRBJ1-5; D is uncertain. The germline V gene has CDR1 SGHDN and CDR2 FVKESK. The germline V and J ends were trimmed by 3 bases and 1 base, with 1 base remaining between them. The length of the CDR3 is 12 residues. CDR3 loop: CASSHSNQPQHF. The CDR3 DNA is TGTGCCAGCAGCCACAGCAATCAGCCCCAGCATTTT.

This chain connects TRBV11-3 to TRBJ2-2; 11 nucleotides line up with TRBD1. The germline V gene has CDR1 SGHNT and CDR2 YENEEA. The length of the CDR3 is 15 residues. V trimming: 5 bases; J trimming: 5 bases; junction bases outside the gene matches: 4. CDR3 in DNA: TGTGCCAGCAGCCACGGGACAGGGGGTACCGGGGAGCTGTTTTTT. Encoded protein: CASSHGTGGTGELFF.

The rearrangement links TRBV2 to TRBJ1-5; no clear D. Germline values: CDR1 SNHLY, CDR2 FYNNEI. This CDR3 region has 13 residues. V was cut by 4 bases and J by 3 bases, with 7 bases left in between. CDR3 in amino acids: CASSGESNQPQHF. The DNA of the CDR3 is TGTGCCAGCAGTGGAGAGTCCAATCAGCCCCAGCATTTT.

This clone occurred once. The J gene is TRBJ2-1, the V gene TRBV11-2; weak D call: TRBD2 (8 bases). Germline CDR1 reads SGHAT; CDR2 reads FQNNGV. CDR3 length equals 13 residues. The germline V and J ends were trimmed by 10 bases and 7 bases, with 17 bases remaining between them. The CDR3 sequence is CATRGGGRNEQFF. CDR3 DNA sequence: TGTGCCACCCGAGGGGGCGGGAGGAATGAGCAGTTCTTC.

The chain uses TRBV29-1 and TRBJ2-4; no definite D call. Looked up from germline, CDR1 is SQVTM and CDR2 is ANQGSEA. V was clipped by 4 bases and J by 7 bases, with 11 bases between them. The CDR3 is made up of 12 amino acids. The CDR3 DNA reads as TGCAGCGTTGGCCCGGCCAGCAACATTCAGTACTTC. As protein: CSVGPASNIQYF.

This sequence joins TRBV14 and TRBJ2-6; D is undetermined. Trimming removed 4 bases at V and 2 bases at J, with 15 bases between. CDR3 size: 17 residues. Germline CDR1 reads SGHDN; CDR2 reads FVKESK. The CDR3 reads CASSLRSVSPGANVLTF. The CDR3 bases are TGTGCCAGCAGCCTCCGCAGCGTCTCACCTGGGGCCAACGTCCTGACTTTC. Supplemented by reference TRBV14 and TRBJ2-6, the full variable domain reads EAGVTQFPSHSVIEKGQTVTLRCDPISGHDNLYWYRRVMGKEIKFLLHFVKESKQDESGMPNNRFLAERTGGTYSTLKVQPAELEDSGVYFCASSLRSVSPGANVLTFGAGSRLTVL.

The rearrangement uses TRBV5-6 and TRBJ2-7; TRBD1 agrees at 8 bases. Trimming at V came to 2 bases and at J to 2 bases, leaving 6 bases not matched to a gene. This CDR3 spans 15 amino acids. Germline assignment: CDR1 SGHDT and CDR2 YYEEEE. The CDR3 coding sequence is TGTGCCAGCAGCTTCCCGGGACAGGCGACCTACGAGCAGTACTTC. Encoded protein: CASSFPGQATYEQYF.